The next 15 T cell receptor beta chains were all read from a single sample in a study of shared clonotypes between healthy human individuals. Positive CCR7 selection of CD45RO-negative cells yielded the naive CD8 cells, and terminally differentiated effector memory CD45RA+ cells were excluded. The repertoire was sequenced with immunoSEQ multiplex PCR; TCRdb's copy has only in-frame clones and lacks some. The data show some 2.1 million clones, with about 95% seen just once and roughly 1% held by the top ten. The source material was naive CD8+ T cells sorted from blood. All receptors derive from a young man in good health.

The chain carries TRBV4-3 and TRBJ2-7; 9 positions agree with TRBD1. The germline gives CDR1 LGHNA, CDR2 YSLEER. The CDR3 contains 14 residues. Germline trimming cut 1 base from V and 3 bases from J; bases unmatched to any gene: 1. The CDR3 loop is CASSQGGQGYEQYF. The CDR3 bases are TGCGCCAGCAGCCAAGGGGGACAGGGCTACGAGCAGTACTTC.

V usage is TRBV27 and J usage is TRBJ2-7; D unclear. V was clipped by 5 bases and J by 6 bases, with 14 bases between them. The CDR3 has 13 residues. Germline-derived CDR1 and CDR2 are MNHEY and SMNVEV (reference sequence). In DNA form, the CDR3 reads TGTGCCAGCAGTCCCCAGCCCTTTTCCGAGCAGTACTTC. It yields the protein CASSPQPFSEQYF.

This clone was recorded only once. V is TRBV29-1 and J is TRBJ2-7, with D tentatively TRBD2 (6 bases). This CDR3 is 12 amino acids long. Trimming cost V 6 bases and J 4 bases, with 13 bases left between them. From germline, CDR1 is SQVTM and CDR2 ANQGSEA. The CDR3 loop is CSVLIAGYEQYF. The CDR3 coding sequence is TGCAGCGTCCTTATCGCGGGGTACGAGCAGTACTTC.

The chain carries TRBV11-3 and TRBJ1-3; a possible D gene is TRBD1 (5 bases). Germline values: CDR1 SGHNT, CDR2 YENEEA. V shed 5 bases and J shed 1 base, with 18 bases lying between them. The CDR3 has 17 residues. This chain's CDR3 is CASSLSPGTESGNTIYF. In DNA form, the CDR3 reads TGTGCCAGCAGCCTTAGCCCCGGGACGGAGTCTGGAAACACCATATATTTT.

The V and J genes are TRBV5-6 and TRBJ1-3, with D maybe TRBD1 (5 bases). The length of the CDR3 is 16 residues. Germline lookup yields CDR1 SGHDT and CDR2 YYEEEE. V lost 0 bases and J lost 0, with 10 bases in between. DNA of the CDR3: TGTGCCAGCAGCTTGGACAGGTTGATCTCTGGAAACACCATATATTTT. Its translation is CASSLDRLISGNTIYF.

The rearrangement links TRBV5-1 to TRBJ2-7, with 9 bases aligning to TRBD2. The CDR3 contains 15 residues. Losses at the gene ends were 3 bases for V and 5 bases for J; bases not matched to a gene: 9. Germline V lookup: CDR1 SGHRS, CDR2 YFSETQ. In DNA form, the CDR3 reads TGCGCCAGCAGCTCCGTTAGCGGGGGCCGAAACGAGCAGTACTTC. Translation gives CASSSVSGGRNEQYF.

As to this clone: Different DNA sequences within this sample yield the same CDR3. This chain connects TRBV19 to TRBJ1-2; no firm D call. Trimming stripped 1 base from V and 6 bases from J, with 9 bases between. This CDR3 is built from 13 residues. CDR1 and CDR2 from the germline V gene are LNHDA and SQIVND (reference sequence). For the CDR3, the DNA is TGTGCCAGTAGTATAGGAGGAGGAGATGGCTACACCTTC. It translates to CASSIGGGDGYTF.

About this clone: Other DNA sequences in this sample translate to the same CDR3. The V and J genes are TRBV4-3 and TRBJ1-1, with 7 bases that match TRBD1. Germline CDR1 and CDR2: LGHNA and YSLEER. Losses at the gene ends were 1 base for V and 4 bases for J; bases not matched to a gene: 6. The CDR3 consists of 15 residues. CDR3: CASSQGTGVGTEAFF. For the CDR3, the DNA is TGCGCCAGCAGCCAAGGAACAGGGGTTGGCACTGAAGCTTTCTTT.

This sequence joins TRBV9 and TRBJ2-5; 8 positions agree with TRBD1. CDR3 size: 16 residues. V lost 3 bases, J lost 3 bases, and 10 bases stayed unmatched. Germline assignment: CDR1 SGDLS and CDR2 YYNGEE. CDR3 sequence reads: CASSGGLDRAEETQYF. CDR3 nucleotide sequence: TGTGCCAGCAGCGGGGGGTTGGACAGGGCAGAAGAGACCCAGTACTTC.

CDR3 nucleotides: TGTGCCAGCACTTACAGTCCCTATAATTCACCCCTCCACTTT. As protein: CASTYSPYNSPLHF. The chain is built from TRBV27 and TRBJ1-6; D unresolved. The germline V gene encodes CDR1 MNHEY and CDR2 SMNVEV (reference sequence). V lost 7 bases and J lost 2, with 9 bases in between. The CDR3 contains 14 residues.

This clone occurred once. This chain links TRBV27 with TRBJ2-3, with D possibly being TRBD2 (6 bases). With 0 bases removed from V and 0 bases from J, the gap between germline ends came to 10 bases. Germline V gene data show CDR1 as MNHEY and CDR2 as SMNVEV (reference sequence). The CDR3 is 16 amino acids. As DNA, the CDR3 is TGTGCCAGCAGTTTATCGGCGGGGACCAGCACAGATACGCAGTATTTT. It yields the protein CASSLSAGTSTDTQYF.

The chain is built from TRBV7-9 and TRBJ2-1; 8 positions agree with TRBD2. With V trimmed by 5 bases and J by 5 bases, 11 bases remained unmatched. The CDR3 has 16 residues. CDR1 is SEHNR, CDR2 FQNEAQ, per germline (reference sequence). CDR3 sequence: CASSPAVAGLNNEQFF. CDR3 sequence (DNA): TGTGCCAGCAGCCCAGCCGTAGCGGGACTCAACAATGAGCAGTTCTTC.

The chain has TRBV2 and TRBJ1-5; no reliable D call. The V gene's germline CDR1 is SNHLY and CDR2 FYNNEI. CDR3 length: 14 residues. The V gene lost 6 bases and the J gene lost 0 bases, with 9 bases spanning the gap. The CDR3 nucleotides read TGTGCCAGCAGCAGTCCATATAGCAATCAGCCCCAGCATTTT. It yields the protein CASSSPYSNQPQHF.

J is TRBJ2-3 and V is TRBV6-5; D unresolved. Germline V gene data show CDR1 as MNHEY and CDR2 as SVGAGI. The CDR3 has 12 residues. Trimming took off 4 bases at V and 4 bases at J, with 6 bases between the two ends. The CDR3 DNA reads TGTGCCAGCAGTTCCCCCCCAGATACGCAGTATTTT. Protein: CASSSPPDTQYF.

The chain has TRBV28 and TRBJ2-5; TRBD2 agrees at 7 bases. Trimming took 3 bases from V and 5 from J; bases not matched to a gene: 6. Per the germline V gene, CDR1 is MDHEN and CDR2 is SYDVKM. The CDR3 totals 14 residues. This chain's CDR3 is CASSLRGMEETQYF. The CDR3 nucleotides read TGTGCCAGCAGTTTGCGGGGGATGGAGGAGACCCAGTACTTC.